This T cell receptor (beta chain) was identified during a study of PD-1 blockade in classical Hodgkin lymphoma. Only a few counts were recorded for this clone. The antigen is unknown. V trimming: 3 bases; J trimming: 8 bases; junction bases outside the gene matches: 9. The length of the CDR3 is 15 residues. Germline CDR1 and CDR2: SGHRS and YFSETQ. Points from the study as a whole: Reported findings placed baseline TCR diversity lower in newly diagnosed patients (compared with healthy donors).

Libraries were prepared by immunoSEQ multiplex PCR; TCRdb keeps only in-frame clonotypes and omits some of them. The data contain about 36,000 clones, about 70% of them singletons. Each patient relapsed following autologous stem cell transplantation, and prior brentuximab vedotin exposure differed. Sequenced here: peripheral blood mononuclear cells (PBMCs), sampled before the second cycle of nivolumab. The V and J genes are TRBV5-1 and TRBJ1-4; 8 bases agree with TRBD1. This clonotype originated in a human donor with classical Hodgkin lymphoma. For the CDR3, the DNA is TGCGCCAGCAGCTGGACGGGACAGGTGGGAGAAAAACTGTTTTTT. It yields the protein CASSWTGQVGEKLFF.